The 17 T cell receptor beta chains given below trace back to one sample, sequenced in a study of response to subunit inactivated influenza vaccine. TCRdb used MiXCR to reprocess the RT-PCR reads, holding one entry per CDR3 protein. The table has 400,000 to 650,000 distinct CDR3 sequences, under 8.5% seen once. The source material was PBMCs from blood, sampled less than 30 months after vaccination. These receptors all come from a man in his fifties or sixties who received an inactivated influenza vaccine.

The rearrangement links TRBV6-1 to TRBJ2-1; no definite D call. The CDR3 loop spans 13 amino acids. Germline assignment: CDR1 MNHNS and CDR2 SASEGT. V was clipped by 5 bases and J by 8 bases, with 13 bases between them. The CDR3: CASSPYIFDEQFF. CDR3 DNA sequence: TGTGCCAGCAGTCCCTATATTTTTGATGAGCAGTTCTTC.

This clonotype has just a few counts. The chain employs TRBV10-3 and TRBJ2-5, with TRBD2 matching over 15 bases. With V trimmed by 10 bases and J by 0 bases, 6 bases remained unmatched. Germline lookup yields CDR1 ENHRY and CDR2 SYGVKD. This CDR3 region has 16 residues. The CDR3: CATGTSGRTNQETQYF. Here the CDR3 DNA reads TGTGCCACTGGGACTAGCGGGAGGACAAACCAAGAGACCCAGTACTTC.

This clonotype showed up many times. V usage is TRBV4-3 and J usage is TRBJ1-6; D remains unclear. CDR1 and CDR2 (germline): LGHNA, YSLEER. V lost 0 bases and J 5 bases, leaving 8 bases between the germline ends. This CDR3 is built from 15 residues. CDR3 nucleotide sequence: TGCGCCAGCAGCCAAGACCGGGTCGATAATTCACCCCTCCACTTT. Protein sequence: CASSQDRVDNSPLHF.

There are a few counts of this clonotype. The CDR3 here is CSATTSGRVTGELFF. CDR3 sequence (DNA): TGCAGTGCTACCACTAGCGGGAGGGTCACCGGGGAGCTGTTTTTT. This rearrangement joins TRBV20-1 to TRBJ2-2; 13 bases match TRBD2. The CDR3 covers 15 residues. Germline assignment: CDR1 DFQATT and CDR2 SNEGSKA (reference sequence). J lost 4 bases, V lost 4 bases, and 3 bases had no gene match.

This clonotype appeared many times. The V and J genes are TRBV12-3 or TRBV12-4 and TRBJ2-1; 12 positions match TRBD1. This CDR3 has 17 residues. The J segment lost 7 bases and the V segment lost 5 bases, leaving 12 bases of the junction unmatched. The CDR3: CASSPPTGGQGANEQFF. The CDR3 DNA sequence: TGTGCCAGCAGTCCTCCTACCGGGGGACAGGGGGCAAATGAGCAGTTCTTC.

Details on this clonotype: A read error is possible here, since a much larger clone lies one base away. The chain links TRBV20-1 to TRBJ2-7; no clear D. The CDR3 is made up of 14 amino acids. Germline loops: CDR1 DFQATT, CDR2 SNEGSKA (reference sequence). The CDR3 sequence is CRARVNTATYEQYF. The CDR3 DNA reads TGCAGGGCTAGAGTAAACACTGCTACCTACGAGCAGTACTTC.

This clonotype appeared many times. The chain has TRBV12-3 or TRBV12-4 and TRBJ1-5; the D is unclear. Trimming pared 0 bases from V and 0 bases from J, leaving 0 bases between. This CDR3 has 13 amino acids. The CDR3 loop reads CASSLASNQPQHF. The CDR3 nucleotides read TGTGCCAGCAGTTTAGCTAGCAATCAGCCCCAGCATTTT.

This clonotype was detected only a few times. J is TRBJ1-5 and V is TRBV7-8; 9 positions agree with TRBD1. CDR3 length: 19 amino acids. Looked up from germline, CDR1 is SGHVS and CDR2 is FQNEAQ. J gave up 2 bases and V 3 bases, and 14 bases lay outside the gene matches. CDR3 sequence (DNA): TGTGCCAGCAGCTTGGGGACAGGGAAGTACATAGTGGGCAATCAGCCCCAGCATTTT. It translates to CASSLGTGKYIVGNQPQHF.

This clonotype was counted between two and nine times. The rearrangement links TRBV12-5 to TRBJ1-2; maybe TRBD1 (5 bases). The CDR3 loop spans 14 amino acids. Germline V gene sequence: CDR1 LGHNT, CDR2 FRNRAP. V was cut by 6 bases and J by 4 bases, with 15 bases left in between. The CDR3 bases are TGTGCTAGTGGCCCCAGCCGGACAAGCTATGGCTACACCTTC. Encoded protein: CASGPSRTSYGYTF.

This clonotype showed up many times. The rearrangement uses TRBV9 and TRBJ2-1; the D gene is possibly TRBD1 (5 bases). The ends were cut back, 4 bases at V and 0 bases at J, with 17 bases in the middle. The germline V gene encodes CDR1 SGDLS and CDR2 YYNGEE. The CDR3 is 17 amino acids. In DNA, the CDR3 is TGTGCCAGCAGCCGTCTGGGGCCTGGATCCTCCTACAATGAGCAGTTCTTC. This sequence encodes CASSRLGPGSSYNEQFF. Looking up the rest from reference TRBV9 and TRBJ2-1 gives the full variable domain: DSGVTQTPKHLITATGQRVTLRCSPRSGDLSVYWYQQSLDQGLQFLIQYYNGEERAKGNILERFSAQQFPDLHSELNLSSLELGDSALYFCASSRLGPGSSYNEQFFGPGTRLTVL.

The chain joins TRAV38-1 to TRBJ2-2; 13 nucleotides agree with TRBD2. Germline V lookup: CDR1 TSENNYY, CDR2 QEAYKQQN (reference sequence). The length of the CDR3 is 19 residues. The CDR3 DNA is TGTGCCAGCTCGAATTTACTAGCGGGAGGGCCGGGTAACACCGGGGAGCTGTTTTTT. Protein product: CASSNLLAGGPGNTGELFF.

This clonotype was detected many times. The rearrangement uses TRBV3-1 and TRBJ1-4, with a weak D call TRBD1 (6 bases). This CDR3 region has 16 residues. Per the germline V gene, CDR1 is LGHDT and CDR2 is YNNKEL (reference sequence). Trimming took off 4 bases at V and 7 bases at J, with 19 bases between the two ends. For the CDR3, the DNA is TGTGCCAGCAGCCTACCCGCGGGGGCAGGTGGTGAAAAACTGTTTTTT. Encoded protein: CASSLPAGAGGEKLFF.

This clonotype was seen a few times. The V call is TRBV19, the J call TRBJ2-2, with 8 bases aligning to TRBD1. The germline gives CDR1 LNHDA, CDR2 SQIVND (reference sequence). The CDR3 sequence is 15 residues long. V lost 3 bases and J lost 0; bases outside the gene matches: 0. CDR3 loop: CASSMTGANTGELFF. The CDR3, as DNA: TGTGCCAGTAGTATGACAGGGGCGAACACCGGGGAGCTGTTTTTT.

The chain combines TRBV4-1 with TRBJ2-3, with 8 positions matching TRBD2. Trimming removed 0 bases from V and 6 bases from J; junction bases left unmatched: 11. Germline V gene data show CDR1 as MGHRA and CDR2 as YSYEKL. CDR3 length equals 17 residues. The chain's CDR3 is CASSQEGFERGMDTQYF. As DNA, the CDR3 is TGCGCCAGCAGCCAAGAAGGGTTCGAGCGGGGGATGGATACGCAGTATTTT.

In this sample, this clonotype turned up many times. V is TRBV7-9 and J is TRBJ2-5; D is unresolved. CDR3 length: 13 residues. The V and J ends lost 1 base and 1 base respectively, with 4 bases between them. Germline assignment: CDR1 SEHNR and CDR2 FQNEAQ (reference sequence). CDR3 protein: CASSLGAQETQYF. Written as DNA, the CDR3 is TGTGCCAGCAGCTTAGGTGCCCAAGAGACCCAGTACTTC.

The gene calls are TRBV20-1 and TRBJ2-7; D gene ambiguous. Per the germline V gene, CDR1 is DFQATT and CDR2 is SNEGSKA (reference sequence). The CDR3 sequence is 11 residues long. V lost 1 base and J lost 5, with 6 bases in between. CDR3 DNA: TGCAGTGCTAGAGGCTTCAACGAGCAGTACTTC. Encoded protein: CSARGFNEQYF.

There are a few counts of this clonotype. The gene calls are TRBV20-1 and TRBJ2-1; perhaps TRBD2 as D (6 bases). The V and J ends lost 6 bases and 4 bases respectively, with 16 bases between them. The V gene's germline CDR1 is DFQATT and CDR2 SNEGSKA (reference sequence). This CDR3 has 14 amino acids. CDR3 in amino acids: CSARRDEVYNEQFF. The CDR3 bases are TGCAGTGCCCGGAGGGACGAGGTATACAATGAGCAGTTCTTC.